This T cell receptor beta chain is from a study of OX40 agonist ivuxolimab in advanced cancers. Study in general: Given to patients was ivuxolimab, an agonistic anti-OX40 (CD134) antibody. General study results and limits: CD8+ T cells showed, on average, more clonal expansion than CD4+ cells.

Sequencing was performed with immunoSEQ multiplex PCR; in TCRdb, only in-frame clones are kept and a portion is missing. The sample has tens of thousands of clones, about 70% seen once; the top ten hold 15% to 20%. Note on this clone: Antigen specificity is unknown.

Germline V gives CDR1 GTSNPN, CDR2 SVGIG (reference sequence). V trimming: 3 bases; J trimming: 12 bases; junction bases outside the gene matches: 5. This CDR3 has 13 residues. This receptor was taken from an adult with an advanced solid tumor such as melanoma, head and neck, liver or kidney cancer. The sample was CD4+ or CD8+ T cells sorted from blood, taken in a trial of the OX40 agonist ivuxolimab. The V call is TRBV30, the J call TRBJ1-4; TRBD1 aligns across 12 bases. CDR3 coding DNA: TGTGCCTGGAGCGGGACAGGGGGCGCTGAACTGTTTTTT. Translating it yields CAWSGTGGAELFF. Looking up the rest from reference TRBV30 and TRBJ1-4 gives the full variable domain: SQTIHQWPATLVQPVGSPLSLECTVEGTSNPNLYWYRQAAGRGLQLLFYSVGIGQISSEVPQNLSASRPQDRQFILSSKKLLLSDSGFYLCAWSGTGGAELFFGSGTQLSVL.